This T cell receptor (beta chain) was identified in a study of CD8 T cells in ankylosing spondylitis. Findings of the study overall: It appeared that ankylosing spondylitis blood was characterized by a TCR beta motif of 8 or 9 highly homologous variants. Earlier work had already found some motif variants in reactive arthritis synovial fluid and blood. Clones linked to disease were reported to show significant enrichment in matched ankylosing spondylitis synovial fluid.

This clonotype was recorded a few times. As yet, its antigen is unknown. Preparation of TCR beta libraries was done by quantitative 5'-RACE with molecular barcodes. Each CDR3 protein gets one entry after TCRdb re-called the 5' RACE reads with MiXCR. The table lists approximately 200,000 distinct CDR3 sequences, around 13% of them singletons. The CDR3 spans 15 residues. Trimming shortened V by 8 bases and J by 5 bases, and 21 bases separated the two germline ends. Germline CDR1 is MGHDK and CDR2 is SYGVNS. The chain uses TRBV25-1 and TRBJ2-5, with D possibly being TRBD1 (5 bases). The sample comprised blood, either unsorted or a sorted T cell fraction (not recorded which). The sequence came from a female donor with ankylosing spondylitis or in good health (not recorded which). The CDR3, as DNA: TGTGCCAGCGGACCCTCGACAGACCTTTGGGAGACCCAGTACTTC. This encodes CASGPSTDLWETQYF.